A single T cell receptor beta chain is shown here with its context. Its antigen is unidentified. This record comes from a study of CD8 T cells in Susac syndrome. The CDR3 length is 14 residues. V was clipped by 5 bases and J by 5 bases; unmatched bases: 5. An amount of RNA that ranged from about 0.45 to 1 ug was reverse transcribed with random hexamers. Amplification of TCR beta CDR3 across 54 Vbeta and 13 Jbeta was performed with immunoSEQ multiplex PCR. MiXCR, run by TCRdb on the immunoSEQ multiplex PCR reads, gives a single entry per CDR3 protein. The sample has 120,000 or so distinct CDR3 sequences; roughly 94% are singletons. Study-wide results and caveats: TEMRA cells and active patients showed peak Susac CD8+ clonal expansion. It was acknowledged by the study that relatively few individuals were included in its TCR sequencing and HLA analysis. In total CD8+ repertoires, more than 15 Susac-specific public clones were found, and CD8+ TEMRA repertoires had roughly five.

The specimen was CD8+ T cells from PBMCs. The TCR was taken from a human donor with Susac syndrome. V is TRBV12-3 or TRBV12-4 and J is TRBJ2-3, with TRBD1 matching 9 bases. The CDR3 bases are TGTGCCAGCAGTCCCTCGGACAGGGGAGATACGCAGTATTTT. This sequence encodes CASSPSDRGDTQYF.